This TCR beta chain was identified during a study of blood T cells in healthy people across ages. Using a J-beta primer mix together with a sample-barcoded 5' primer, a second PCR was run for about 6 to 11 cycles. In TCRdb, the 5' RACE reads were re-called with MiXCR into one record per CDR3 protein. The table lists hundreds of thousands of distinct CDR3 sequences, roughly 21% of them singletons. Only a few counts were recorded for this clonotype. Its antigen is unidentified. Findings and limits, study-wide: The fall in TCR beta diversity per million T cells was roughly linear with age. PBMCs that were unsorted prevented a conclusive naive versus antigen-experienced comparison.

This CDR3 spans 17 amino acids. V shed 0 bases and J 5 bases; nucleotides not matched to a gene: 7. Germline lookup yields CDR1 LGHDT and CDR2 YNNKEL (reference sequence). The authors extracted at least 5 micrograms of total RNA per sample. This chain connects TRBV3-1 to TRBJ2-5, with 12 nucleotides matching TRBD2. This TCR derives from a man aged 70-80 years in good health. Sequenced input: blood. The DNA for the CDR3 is TGTGCCAGCAGCCAAGAGCGACTAGCGGGAGTGGAGGAGACCCAGTACTTC. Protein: CASSQERLAGVEETQYF.